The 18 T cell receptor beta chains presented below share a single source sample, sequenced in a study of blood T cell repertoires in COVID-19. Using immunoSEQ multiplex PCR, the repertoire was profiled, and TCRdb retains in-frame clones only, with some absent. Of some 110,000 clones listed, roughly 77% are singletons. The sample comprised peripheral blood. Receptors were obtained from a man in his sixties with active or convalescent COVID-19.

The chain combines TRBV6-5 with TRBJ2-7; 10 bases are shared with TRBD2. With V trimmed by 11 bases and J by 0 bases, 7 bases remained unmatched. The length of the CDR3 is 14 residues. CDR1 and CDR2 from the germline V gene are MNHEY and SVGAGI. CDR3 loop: CAGGAGGSSYEQYF. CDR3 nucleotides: TGTGCCGGAGGAGCGGGAGGGAGCTCCTACGAGCAGTACTTC.

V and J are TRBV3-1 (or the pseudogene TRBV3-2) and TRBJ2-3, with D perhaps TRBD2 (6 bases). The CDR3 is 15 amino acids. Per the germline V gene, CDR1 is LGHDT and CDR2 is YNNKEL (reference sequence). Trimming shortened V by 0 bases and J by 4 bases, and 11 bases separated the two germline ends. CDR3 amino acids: CASSQDLAYPDTQYF. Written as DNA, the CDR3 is TGTGCCAGCAGCCAAGATCTAGCGTACCCAGATACGCAGTATTTT.

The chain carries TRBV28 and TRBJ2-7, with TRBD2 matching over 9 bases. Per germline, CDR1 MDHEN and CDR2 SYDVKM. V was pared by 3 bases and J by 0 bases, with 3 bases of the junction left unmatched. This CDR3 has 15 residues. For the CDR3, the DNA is TGTGCCAGCAGTTTTAGCGGGAGAGACTCCTACGAGCAGTACTTC. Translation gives CASSFSGRDSYEQYF.

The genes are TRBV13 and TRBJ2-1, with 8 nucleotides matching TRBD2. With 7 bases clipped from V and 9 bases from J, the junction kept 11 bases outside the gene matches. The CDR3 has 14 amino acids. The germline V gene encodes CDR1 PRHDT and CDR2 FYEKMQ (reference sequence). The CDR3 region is CASTLSVAGSEQFF. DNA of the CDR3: TGTGCCAGCACCCTGTCCGTAGCGGGAAGTGAGCAGTTCTTC. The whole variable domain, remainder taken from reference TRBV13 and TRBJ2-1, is AAGVIQSPRHLIKEKRETATLKCYPIPRHDTVYWYQQGPGQDPQFLISFYEKMQSDKGSIPDRFSAQQFSDYHSELNMSSLELGDSALYFCASTLSVAGSEQFFGPGTRLTVL.

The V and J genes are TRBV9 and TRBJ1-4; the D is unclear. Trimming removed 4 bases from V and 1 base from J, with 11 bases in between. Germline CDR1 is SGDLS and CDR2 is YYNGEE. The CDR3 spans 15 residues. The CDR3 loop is CASSPNVLTNEKLFF. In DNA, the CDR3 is TGTGCCAGCAGCCCCAATGTACTAACTAATGAAAAACTGTTTTTT.

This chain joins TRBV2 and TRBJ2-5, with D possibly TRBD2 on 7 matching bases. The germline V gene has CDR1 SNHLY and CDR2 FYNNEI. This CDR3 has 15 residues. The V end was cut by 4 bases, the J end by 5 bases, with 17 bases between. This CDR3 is CASSGGGGLVETQYF. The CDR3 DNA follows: TGTGCCAGCAGTGGGGGAGGGGGGCTGGTGGAGACCCAGTACTTC.

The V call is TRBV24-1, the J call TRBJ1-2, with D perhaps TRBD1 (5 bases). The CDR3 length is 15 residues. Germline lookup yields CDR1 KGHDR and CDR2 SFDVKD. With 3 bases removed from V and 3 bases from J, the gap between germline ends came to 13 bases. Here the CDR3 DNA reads TGTGCCACCAGTGATCCGCACCGGGGGGACTATGGCTACACCTTC. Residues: CATSDPHRGDYGYTF.

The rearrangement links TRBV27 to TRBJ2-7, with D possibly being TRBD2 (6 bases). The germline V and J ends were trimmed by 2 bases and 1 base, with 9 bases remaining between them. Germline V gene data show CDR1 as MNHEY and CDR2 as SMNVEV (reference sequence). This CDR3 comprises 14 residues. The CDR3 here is CASSLAGTSYEQYF. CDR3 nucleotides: TGTGCCAGCAGTTTAGCGGGAACTTCCTACGAGCAGTACTTC.

The CDR3, as DNA: TGTGCCAGCAGCTTAATTGGGAGAGAGACCCAGTACTTC. It codes for CASSLIGRETQYF. This chain links TRBV7-3 with TRBJ2-5, with TRBD2 as a possible D gene (5 bases). This CDR3 is built from 13 residues. Germline lookup yields CDR1 SGHTA and CDR2 FQGTGA. The V end was cut by 1 base, the J end by 4 bases, with 7 bases between. Drawing the rest from reference TRBV7-3 and TRBJ2-5, the complete variable domain is GAGVSQTPSNKVTEKGKYVELRCDPISGHTALYWYRQSLGQGPEFLIYFQGTGAADDSGLPNDRFFAVRPEGSVSTLKIQRTERGDSAVYLCASSLIGRETQYFGPGTRLLVL.

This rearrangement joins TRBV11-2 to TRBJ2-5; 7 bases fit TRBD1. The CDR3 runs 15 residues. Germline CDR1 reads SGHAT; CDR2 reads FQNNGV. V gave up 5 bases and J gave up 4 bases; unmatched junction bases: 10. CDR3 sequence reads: CASSLRQGFGETQYF. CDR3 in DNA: TGTGCCAGCAGCCTACGACAGGGATTTGGAGAGACCCAGTACTTC. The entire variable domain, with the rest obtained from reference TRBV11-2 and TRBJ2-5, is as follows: EAGVAQSPRYKIIEKRQSVAFWCNPISGHATLYWYQQILGQGPKLLIQFQNNGVVDDSQLPKDRFSAERLKGVDSTLKIQPAKLEDSAVYLCASSLRQGFGETQYFGPGTRLLVL.

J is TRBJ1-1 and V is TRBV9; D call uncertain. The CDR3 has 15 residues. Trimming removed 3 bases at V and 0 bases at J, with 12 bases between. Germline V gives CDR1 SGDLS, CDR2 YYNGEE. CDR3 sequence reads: CASSARRSMNTEAFF. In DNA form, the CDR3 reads TGTGCCAGCAGCGCCCGACGGAGCATGAACACTGAAGCTTTCTTT.

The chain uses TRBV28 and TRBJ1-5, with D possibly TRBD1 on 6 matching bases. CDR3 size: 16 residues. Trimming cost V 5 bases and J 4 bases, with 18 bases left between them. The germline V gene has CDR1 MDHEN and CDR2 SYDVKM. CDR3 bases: TGTGCCAGCAGTCCCCGGGCAGGGGTAAGGAATCAGCCCCAGCATTTT. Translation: CASSPRAGVRNQPQHF.

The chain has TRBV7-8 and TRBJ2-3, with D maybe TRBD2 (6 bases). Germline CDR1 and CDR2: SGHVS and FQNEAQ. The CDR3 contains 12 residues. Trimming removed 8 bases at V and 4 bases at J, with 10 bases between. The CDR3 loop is CASGGVADTQYF. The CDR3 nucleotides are TGTGCCAGCGGCGGGGTGGCAGATACGCAGTATTTT.

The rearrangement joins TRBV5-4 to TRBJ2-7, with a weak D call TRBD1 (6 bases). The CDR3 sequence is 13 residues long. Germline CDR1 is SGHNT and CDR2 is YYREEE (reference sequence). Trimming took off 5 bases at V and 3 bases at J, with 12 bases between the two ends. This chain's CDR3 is CASSIVDSYEQYF. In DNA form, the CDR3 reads TGTGCCAGCAGTATAGTGGACAGCTACGAGCAGTACTTC.

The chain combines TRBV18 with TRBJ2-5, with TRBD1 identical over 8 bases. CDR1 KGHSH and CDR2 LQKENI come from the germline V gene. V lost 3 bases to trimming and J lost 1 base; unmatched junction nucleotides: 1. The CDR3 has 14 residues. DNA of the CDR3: TGTGCCAGCTCACCCGACAGGGGCCAAGAGACCCAGTACTTC. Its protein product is CASSPDRGQETQYF.

CDR3 sequence (DNA): TGTGCCATCACGCGGGATGGCGAGCAGTACTTC. As protein: CAITRDGEQYF. This chain uses TRBV10-3 with TRBJ2-7; perhaps TRBD2 as D (6 bases). The CDR3 runs to 11 residues. Germline CDR1 and CDR2: ENHRY and SYGVKD. The V gene lost 7 bases and the J gene lost 6 bases, with 10 bases spanning the gap.

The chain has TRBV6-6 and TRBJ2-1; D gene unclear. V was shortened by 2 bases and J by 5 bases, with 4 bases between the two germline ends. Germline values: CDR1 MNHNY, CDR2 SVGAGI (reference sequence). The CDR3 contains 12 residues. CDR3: CASSYLHNEQFF. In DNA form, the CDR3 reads TGTGCCAGCAGTTACCTACACAATGAGCAGTTCTTC.

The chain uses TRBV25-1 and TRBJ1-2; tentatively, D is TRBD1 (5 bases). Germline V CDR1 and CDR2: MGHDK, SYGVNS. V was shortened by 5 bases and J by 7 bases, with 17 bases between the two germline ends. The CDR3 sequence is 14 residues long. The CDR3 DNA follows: TGTGCCAGCAGTAAGGGACTGGGACGGGGTGGCTACACCTTC. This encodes CASSKGLGRGGYTF.